Sequencing of this T cell receptor beta chain was carried out in a study of beta chain features in type 1 diabetes. Germline V CDR1 and CDR2: MNHNS, SASEGT. V was cut by 10 bases and J by 0 bases, with 16 bases left in between. The CDR3 covers 14 residues. All of the isolated RNA was reverse transcribed, so expressed TCRB transcripts were sequenced. The data were produced by immunoSEQ multiplex PCR, yet TCRdb's version contains in-frame clones alone and is incomplete. The table has some 300,000 clones, 7.5% to 9.5% seen once; the top ten hold roughly 0.94%. The clonotype originates from a woman between 18 and 29 years old in good health. The sequenced sample consisted of central memory CD4+ T cells from blood. This rearrangement joins TRBV6-1 to TRBJ2-7; D is perhaps TRBD1 or TRBD2 (5 bases each). The CDR3 here is CATGTEGYSYEQYF. CDR3 coding DNA: TGTGCCACCGGGACCGAGGGGTACTCCTACGAGCAGTACTTC.